This T cell receptor (beta chain) comes out of a study of blood T cell repertoires in COVID-19. Overall study context: Sites in the United States, Italy and Spain provided acute and convalescent COVID-19 samples. PBMCs, B-cell-depleted T cells, or T cells provided the cDNA or gDNA that made up the material.

Germline assignment: CDR1 LGHDT and CDR2 YNNKEL (reference sequence). The CDR3 runs to 12 residues. Trimming shortened V by 1 base and J by 13 bases, and 8 bases separated the two germline ends. Original processing methods: From reference gene primer amplification, estimates of nucleated cell counts were derived. The table came from immunoSEQ multiplex PCR; TCRdb's copy has only in-frame clones and leaves some out. D and trimming were read from the DNA, whereas the V and J calls and clone size are those reported in that table. The repertoire consists of roughly 240,000 clones, with approximately 82% occurring once and the leading ten covering about 4.6%.

The clonotype was recovered from a man between 60 and 70 years old who had recovered from COVID-19. The chain combines TRBV3-1 (or the pseudogene TRBV3-2) with TRBJ2-6; maybe TRBD1 (6 bases). The sequenced material came from peripheral blood. The DNA of the CDR3 is TGTGCCAGCAGCCAAGTGACAGGAGTCCTGACTTTC. The encoded protein is CASSQVTGVLTF.